This TCR beta chain was sequenced during a study of technical replicates of blood from a handful of donors. V dropped 1 base and J dropped 2; count of bases not matched to a gene: 3. The length of the CDR3 is 15 residues. Germline V gene sequence: CDR1 MNHEY, CDR2 SVGAGI. Method: immunoSEQ multiplex PCR; TCRdb's copy keeps in-frame clones and lacks some. The sample has roughly 15,000 clones; about four fifths are singletons. The receptor was isolated from a human donor in good health. Some clones in this sample may be carry-over from other donors' samples. The chain joins TRBV6-5 to TRBJ2-7, with TRBD2 matching 9 bases. The specimen sequenced was PBMCs. The DNA for the CDR3 is TGTGCCAGCAGTTACTTGGCTAGCGGGACCTACGAGCAGTACTTC. Amino acid sequence: CASSYLASGTYEQYF.